This record concerns one T cell receptor beta chain sequence. Its specificity is not known. CDR1 and CDR2 from the germline V gene are SGHAT and FQNNGV. This CDR3 is built from 12 residues. V gave up 2 bases and J gave up 6 bases, with 8 bases separating them. This record belongs to a study of T cell repertoires and Cas9 in healthy adults. Study-level background: Characterization of SpCas9-reactive CD4 and CD8 T cells covered multi-effector potency, cytotoxicity and lineage.

Study-level findings and limits: SpCas9-reactive regulatory T cells reportedly mitigated SpCas9-reactive effector T cells in vitro.

Only in-frame clones appear in the TCRdb table, and some are missing; sequencing was by immunoSEQ multiplex PCR. Among approximately 14,000 clones, roughly nine tenths were seen once, and the ten largest hold 2% to 2.5%. Material: Tregs (CD4+, CD25+, CD127-, CD137-, CD154-) from PBMCs; culture status not recorded. This chain uses TRBV11-2 with TRBJ2-7, with D perhaps matching TRBD2 (5 bases). This receptor was taken from a human donor in good health. The chain's CDR3 is CASSLTGFEQYF. For the CDR3, the DNA is TGTGCCAGCAGCTTAACGGGGTTCGAGCAGTACTTC.